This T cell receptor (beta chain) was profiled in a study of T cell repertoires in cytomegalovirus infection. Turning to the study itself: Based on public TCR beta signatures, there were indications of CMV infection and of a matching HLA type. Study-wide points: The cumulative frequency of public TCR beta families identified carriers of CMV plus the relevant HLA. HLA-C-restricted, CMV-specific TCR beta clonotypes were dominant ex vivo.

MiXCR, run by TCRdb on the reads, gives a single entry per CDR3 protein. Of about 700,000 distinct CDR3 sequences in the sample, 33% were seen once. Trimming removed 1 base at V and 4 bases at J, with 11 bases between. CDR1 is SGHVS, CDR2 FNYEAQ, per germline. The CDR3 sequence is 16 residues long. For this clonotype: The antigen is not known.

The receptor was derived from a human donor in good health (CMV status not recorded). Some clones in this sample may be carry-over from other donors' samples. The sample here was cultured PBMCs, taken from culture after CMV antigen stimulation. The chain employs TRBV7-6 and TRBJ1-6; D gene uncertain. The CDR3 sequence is CASSLGEVGYNSPLHF. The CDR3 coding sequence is TGTGCCAGCAGCTTAGGGGAGGTGGGTTATAATTCACCCCTCCACTTT. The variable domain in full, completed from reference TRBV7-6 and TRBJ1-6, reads GAGVSQSPRYKVTKRGQDVALRCDPISGHVSLYWYRQALGQGPEFLTYFNYEAQQDKSGLPNDRFSAERPEGSISTLTIQRTEQRDSAMYRCASSLGEVGYNSPLHFGNGTRLTVT.